This T cell receptor beta chain derives from a study of cytomegalovirus exposure and HLA in healthy donors. Germline V gene sequence: CDR1 MNHEY, CDR2 SMNVEV (reference sequence). The CDR3 totals 13 residues. Nominal health characterized the donors when sampled, though unrecorded immune exposures were likely. The PCR was carried out with 60 Vbeta primers and 13 Jbeta primers. Measured with immunoSEQ multiplex PCR; TCRdb has only the in-frame clones, and not every one. The sample holds 150,000 to 200,000 clones; under 80% are singletons and the top ten take around 3%. Study results and caveats: Later, an analysis showed that TCR beta chains associated with HLA were more clonally expanded than others that were equally common. A later analysis linked a missense variant in DCLRE1C to the trimming of TCR beta V and J genes. A later analysis found TCR association rates differed by HLA locus, highest for DRB1 and lowest for HLA-C.

Concerning this clone itself: What it recognizes is unknown.

The material sequenced was PBMCs. This clonotype was obtained from a man aged 35 to 55 in good health and CMV-seronegative. This chain connects TRBV27 to TRBJ2-5, with a possible D match to TRBD2 (5 bases). The end of the DNA is better explained by TRBJ2-7, so the J call may be wrong. In nucleotides, the CDR3 is TGTGCCAGCAGCAATCCCACGGACTCCGAGCAGTACTTC. Its protein product is CASSNPTDSEQYF.